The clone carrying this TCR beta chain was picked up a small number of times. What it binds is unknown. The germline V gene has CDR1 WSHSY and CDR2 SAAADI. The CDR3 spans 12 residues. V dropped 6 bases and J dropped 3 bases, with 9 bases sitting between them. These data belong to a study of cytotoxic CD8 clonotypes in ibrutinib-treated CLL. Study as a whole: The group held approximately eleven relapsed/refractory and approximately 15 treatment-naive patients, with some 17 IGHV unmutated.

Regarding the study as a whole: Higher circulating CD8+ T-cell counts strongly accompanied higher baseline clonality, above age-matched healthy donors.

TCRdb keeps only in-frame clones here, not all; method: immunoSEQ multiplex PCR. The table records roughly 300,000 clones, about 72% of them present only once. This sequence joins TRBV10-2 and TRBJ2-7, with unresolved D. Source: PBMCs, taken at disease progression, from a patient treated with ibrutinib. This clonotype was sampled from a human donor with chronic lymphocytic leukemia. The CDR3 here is CASRGGIYEQYF. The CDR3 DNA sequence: TGCGCCAGCAGGGGCGGAATCTACGAGCAGTACTTC.